These 18 T cell receptor beta chains share one sample of origin, sequenced in a study of blood T cell repertoires in COVID-19. Profiled with immunoSEQ multiplex PCR; TCRdb holds only in-frame clones, not every one. The sample carries under 300,000 clones, just over 90% recorded once. Source material: PBMCs or T cells enriched from blood (not recorded which). These receptors were obtained from a woman aged 18-29 years who had recovered from COVID-19.

This clone has just a few counts. The V gene is TRBV4-3, the J gene TRBJ1-3; D gene unclear. CDR1 LGHNA and CDR2 YSLEER come from the germline V gene. Trimming took off 0 bases at V and 1 base at J, with 10 bases between the two ends. The CDR3 has 16 amino acids. CDR3 amino acids: CASSQDYSLSGNTIYF. The CDR3 bases are TGCGCCAGCAGCCAAGATTATAGTTTGTCTGGAAACACCATATATTTT.

The rearrangement joins TRBV28 to TRBJ2-1; TRBD2 matches 14 bases. Germline loops: CDR1 MDHEN, CDR2 SYDVKM. V lost 8 bases to trimming and J lost 9 bases; unmatched junction nucleotides: 9. The CDR3 extends over 15 amino acids. DNA for the CDR3: TGTGCCAGCGCTATTGGGACTAGCGGGAGAGGTGAGCAGTTCTTC. It codes for CASAIGTSGRGEQFF. Full variable domain (missing parts from reference TRBV28 and TRBJ2-1): DVKVTQSSRYLVKRTGEKVFLECVQDMDHENMFWYRQDPGLGLRLIYFSYDVKMKEKGDIPEGYSVSREKKERFSLILESASTNQTSMYLCASAIGTSGRGEQFFGPGTRLTVL.

This chain connects TRBV29-1 to TRBJ2-7; possibly TRBD2 for D (5 bases). Trimming cost V 5 bases and J 6 bases, with 11 bases left between them. This CDR3 comprises 11 residues. Germline V gene lookup returns CDR1 SQVTM and CDR2 ANQGSEA. The CDR3 bases are TGCAGCGTTCCTTATGGGAGCGAGCAGTACTTC. This gives the protein CSVPYGSEQYF.

The CDR3 bases are TGTGCCAGCAGCTTAGAGGACAGTGGAAACACCATATATTTT. Protein product: CASSLEDSGNTIYF. The chain carries TRBV7-8 and TRBJ1-3, with D possibly TRBD1 on 6 matching bases. Germline loops: CDR1 SGHVS, CDR2 FQNEAQ. Trimming cost V 1 base and J 3 bases, with 7 bases left between them. The CDR3 has 14 amino acids.

The chain carries TRBV19 and TRBJ1-1; possible D gene TRBD1, 6 bases. The germline V gene has CDR1 LNHDA and CDR2 SQIVND (reference sequence). The CDR3 is made up of 15 amino acids. The germline V and J ends were trimmed by 1 base and 4 bases, with 13 bases remaining between them. CDR3 DNA: TGTGCCAGTAGTATAGGGCTCGGGGGGCTCACTGAAGCTTTCTTT. This gives the protein CASSIGLGGLTEAFF.

V gene TRBV2 combines with J gene TRBJ1-2, with D possibly being TRBD1 (6 bases). From germline, CDR1 is SNHLY and CDR2 FYNNEI. This CDR3 contains 13 residues. Trimming pared 7 bases from V and 7 bases from J, leaving 16 bases between. This chain's CDR3 is CASNVRGKVGYTF. The CDR3 DNA is TGTGCCAGCAACGTCAGGGGCAAGGTTGGCTACACCTTC.

The chain employs TRBV9 and TRBJ2-6, with 10 bases aligning to TRBD1. With 3 bases clipped from V and 2 bases from J, the junction kept 5 bases outside the gene matches. The CDR3 contains 17 residues. Per germline, CDR1 SGDLS and CDR2 YYNGEE. CDR3 bases: TGTGCCAGCAGCGAGGGACAGGGGATAACTGGGGCCAACGTCCTGACTTTC. It encodes CASSEGQGITGANVLTF.

The chain recombines TRBV5-5 with TRBJ1-2; D call uncertain. Germline CDR1 is SGHKS and CDR2 is YYEKEE (reference sequence). V was shortened by 2 bases and J by 5 bases, with 10 bases between the two germline ends. The CDR3 length is 13 residues. CDR3 sequence: CASSFTENYGYTF. Written as DNA, the CDR3 is TGTGCCAGCAGCTTTACAGAAAATTATGGCTACACCTTC.

The chain recombines TRBV5-4 with TRBJ2-7; D possibly corresponds to TRBD1 (5 bases). V was cut by 2 bases and J by 2 bases, with 11 bases left in between. Germline values: CDR1 SGHNT, CDR2 YYREEE (reference sequence). CDR3 length: 14 residues. The DNA of the CDR3 is TGTGCCAGCAGCTTAGCGACAGCCACCTACGAGCAGTACTTC. As protein: CASSLATATYEQYF.

The rearrangement joins TRBV4-1 to TRBJ1-5, with D maybe TRBD1 (5 bases). The V end was cut by 0 bases, the J end by 5 bases, with 11 bases between. Per germline, CDR1 MGHRA and CDR2 YSYEKL. The CDR3 totals 15 residues. CDR3 in DNA: TGCGCCAGCAGCCAAGACCGCGACAGCTATCAGCCCCAGCATTTT. It encodes CASSQDRDSYQPQHF.

This clone has only a few counts. The chain combines TRBV28 with TRBJ1-2, with D maybe TRBD1 (5 bases). Germline CDR1 MDHEN, CDR2 SYDVKM. The CDR3 contains 13 residues. Trimming took 6 bases from V and 8 from J, leaving 16 bases between them. The CDR3 loop is CASSSGSGLGYTF. In DNA form, the CDR3 reads TGTGCCAGCAGCTCGGGTTCAGGGTTGGGCTACACCTTC.

The V call is TRBV6-5, the J call TRBJ2-3, with 8 nucleotides matching TRBD2. The CDR3 sequence is 14 residues long. Germline loops: CDR1 MNHEY, CDR2 SVGAGI. The V and J ends lost 8 bases and 4 bases, in that order; junction bases with no gene match: 8. CDR3 nucleotides: TGTGCCAGCGGCCGGGGGGGCCGGGCAGATACGCAGTATTTT. Protein: CASGRGGRADTQYF.

The V call is TRBV12-3 or TRBV12-4, the J call TRBJ1-4; possible D gene TRBD1, 6 bases. V shed 6 bases and J shed 10 bases, with 15 bases lying between them. CDR3 size: 13 residues. The CDR3 sequence is CASRGRQVTKLFF. The CDR3 coding sequence is TGTGCCAGCAGGGGACGACAGGTTACAAAACTGTTTTTT.

The chain carries TRBV6-2 or TRBV6-3 and TRBJ1-5, with 12 nucleotides matching TRBD1. V was pared by 5 bases and J by 7 bases, with 6 bases of the junction left unmatched. CDR3 length equals 15 residues. Germline loops: CDR1 MNHEY, CDR2 SVGEGT. The CDR3 is CASSPGQGAGQPQHF. The CDR3 nucleotides are TGTGCCAGCAGTCCGGGACAGGGGGCTGGGCAGCCCCAGCATTTT.

This rearrangement joins TRBV5-1 to TRBJ2-7; TRBD2 agrees at 9 bases. Germline lookup yields CDR1 SGHRS and CDR2 YFSETQ. The trim removed 4 bases at V and 3 bases at J, leaving 8 bases unmatched. The CDR3 spans 15 residues. CDR3 residues: CASSPVSGSLYEQYF. The CDR3 region has the DNA TGCGCCAGCAGCCCAGTTAGCGGGAGCCTCTACGAGCAGTACTTC. Looking up the rest from reference TRBV5-1 and TRBJ2-7 gives the full variable domain: KAGVTQTPRYLIKTRGQQVTLSCSPISGHRSVSWYQQTPGQGLQFLFEYFSETQRNKGNFPGRFSGRQFSNSRSEMNVSTLELGDSALYLCASSPVSGSLYEQYFGPGTRLTVT.

The chain joins TRBV19 to TRBJ1-2, with D unclear. The germline V gene has CDR1 LNHDA and CDR2 SQIVND (reference sequence). The CDR3 is made up of 13 amino acids. V gave up 5 bases and J gave up 4 bases, with 11 bases separating them. CDR3: CASSEPDTYGYTF. In nucleotides, the CDR3 is TGTGCCAGTAGTGAGCCAGACACCTATGGCTACACCTTC.

The chain couples TRBV7-9 to TRBJ1-1; TRBD1 agrees at 7 bases. V lost 5 bases, J lost 4 bases, and 13 bases stayed unmatched. The length of the CDR3 is 16 residues. Germline V gives CDR1 SEHNR, CDR2 FQNEAQ (reference sequence). The CDR3 here is CASSPSWTGIPTEAFF. CDR3 nucleotide sequence: TGTGCCAGCAGCCCAAGCTGGACAGGAATCCCCACTGAAGCTTTCTTT.

The table lists this clone with a count of one. The chain links TRBV18 to TRBJ2-7, with 14 bases aligning to TRBD2. With 5 bases clipped from V and 6 bases from J, the junction kept 9 bases outside the gene matches. Germline V gives CDR1 KGHSH, CDR2 LQKENI. The CDR3 has 16 residues. CDR3 in amino acids: CASSSGTSGRVSEQYF. In DNA form, the CDR3 reads TGTGCCAGCTCATCCGGGACTAGCGGGAGAGTAAGCGAGCAGTACTTC. The full variable domain, rest sourced from reference TRBV18 and TRBJ2-7, is NAGVMQNPRHLVRRRGQEARLRCSPMKGHSHVYWYRQLPEEGLKFMVYLQKENIIDESGMPKERFSAEFPKEGPSILRIQQVVRGDSAAYFCASSSGTSGRVSEQYFGPGTRLTVT.